The rows below give T cell receptor beta chains drawn from one sample of a study of tumor and adjacent non-tumor tissue in lung cancer. TCRdb re-called the multiplex PCR reads with MiXCR, one entry per CDR3 protein. The table records about 93,000 distinct CDR3 sequences, 67% of them present only once. The sample consisted of lung tumor tissue. These receptors were collected from a man aged 60 to 69 with non-small cell lung cancer. Each CDR3 is given with its conserved first and last residue. The D gene is left open where the match is weak. Clone size is not always given. Where it is, it says once, few, many or a class for expanded clones.

.	TRBV29-1	TRBJ2-3	once	TGCAGAGTTGTTATGGGAGATACGCAGTATTTT	CRVVMGDTQYF
TRBD2	TRBV4-1	TRBJ2-1	many	TGCGCCAGCAGCTTACGACTAGCGGGAGTCAATGAGCAGTTCTTC	CASSLRLAGVNEQFF
TRBD2	TRBV20-1	TRBJ2-7	.	TGCAGTGCTAGCAAGGGGAATAGCGGGAGTACTGAGCAGTACTTT	CSASKGNSGSTEQYF
TRBD2	TRBV19	TRBJ2-1	once	TGTGCCAGTAGTATAGGTAGCGGGGGGGGGAATGAGCAGTTCTTC	CASSIGSGGGNEQFF
.	TRBV11-3	TRBJ2-1	few	TGTGCCAGTAGACGGGCTACTACGTCCACTGAGCAGTTCTTC	CASRRATTSTEQFF
TRBD2	TRBV4-2	TRBJ2-1	medium-sized	TGTGCCAGCAGCCAAGCGGGGGGGCGCTACAATGAGCAGTTCTTC	CASSQAGGRYNEQFF
.	TRBV12-3/TRBV12-4	TRBJ2-1	.	TGTACCAGCAGCCGGGACGGCAATGAGCGGTTCTTC	CTSSRDGNERFF
.	TRBV29-1	TRBJ2-5	.	TGCAGCACGCGCTCGGGGGAGACCCAGAACTTC	CSTRSGETQNF
.	TRBV29-1	TRBJ2-7	.	TGCAGCGTAGCTCACGCTGTGGGCGAGCAGTATTTC	CSVAHAVGEQYF
TRBD1	TRBV6-2/TRBV6-3	TRBJ1-1	many	TGTGCCAGCAGCCAGGACAGGAAAGTGTGGCAAAACACTGAAGCTTTCTTT	CASSQDRKVWQNTEAFF
.	TRBV6-1	TRBJ1-2	many	TGTGCCAGCAGTGAATTACGGCAGGGAAACTATGGCTACACCTTC	CASSELRQGNYGYTF
.	TRBV7-9	TRBJ2-7	.	TGTGCCAGCAGCCAAGGAGGCACGGACGGGCTACCATTTTACGAGCAATACTTC	CASSQGGTDGLPFYEQYF
.	TRBV7-9	TRBJ2-5	many	TGTGCCAGCAGCTTAGCCAGGGAGACCCAGTACTTC	CASSLARETQYF
.	TRBV12-3/TRBV12-4	TRBJ2-7	many	TGTGCCAGCAGTCCCACTTGGGCTAGCTCCTACGAGCAGTACTTC	CASSPTWASSYEQYF
.	TRBV12-3/TRBV12-4	TRBJ1-5	once	TGTGCCAGCAGTCTTGGGGTGGACAATCAGCCCCAACATTTT	CASSLGVDNQPQHF
.	TRBV5-6	TRBJ1-1	.	TGTGCCAGCAGCTTGGACGTAGTCATGAACACTGGAGCTTTCTTT	CASSLDVVMNTGAFF
.	TRBV19	TRBJ1-2	.	TGTGCCAGTAGTATATCCCCGGACATCAATGATGGCTACACCTTC	CASSISPDINDGYTF
.	TRBV11-1	TRBJ2-1	medium-sized	TGTGCCAGCAGCTTAGACCAGGGCTCCTACAATGAGCAGTTCTTC	CASSLDQGSYNEQFF
.	TRBV20-1	TRBJ1-1	.	TGCAGTGCTAGGGGGGCGGCGCGAGGAAGAACTGAAGCTTTCTTT	CSARGAARGRTEAFF
.	TRBV6-1	TRBJ2-6	.	TGTGCCAGCAGGCCTAGGACCGGGTTCGGAGCCTCTGGAGCCAACGTCCTGACTTTC	CASRPRTGFGASGANVLTF
.	TRBV24-1	TRBJ2-3	.	TGTGCCACCAGTGGTCCACAAGGCTCCAGCACAGATACGCAGTATTTT	CATSGPQGSSTDTQYF
.	TRBV11-1	TRBJ2-3	.	TGTGCCAGCAGCTTTCCTAGCGTAAGCACAGATACGCAGTATTTT	CASSFPSVSTDTQYF
.	TRBV28	TRBJ2-7	.	TGTACCAGCAGTGATAGAGCGGACGAGCAGTACTTC	CTSSDRADEQYF
.	TRBV11-2	TRBJ2-3	.	TGTGCCAGCAGACGGACGGCCACAGCAGATACGCAGTATTTT	CASRRTATADTQYF
.	TRBV7-8	TRBJ2-5	.	TGTGCCAGCAGCTTAGCTAGTTTGAGACAGGGAGGTTTACGCCAAGAGACCCAATACTTC	CASSLASLRQGGLRQETQYF
TRBD1	TRBV28	TRBJ1-5	.	TGTGCGAGCAGTTCTCCTGGACAGGGGGGCAATCAGCCCGAGCATTTT	CASSSPGQGGNQPEHF
.	TRBV27	TRBJ2-7	.	TGTGCCAGCAGTTCCTCCCCCTACGAGCAGTACTTC	CASSSSPYEQYF
TRBD2	TRBV7-8	TRBJ2-7	many	TGTGCCAGCAGCTTAGTCGGAGGGACTAGAAGCTACGAGCAGTACTTC	CASSLVGGTRSYEQYF
.	TRBV7-9	TRBJ2-3	.	TGTGCCAGCAGTAACACAGAAACGCATTATTTT	CASSNTETHYF
.	TRBV10-3	TRBJ2-5	.	TGTGCCATCGCCCTGCAGCGAGAGACCCAGTACTTC	CAIALQRETQYF
.	TRBV7-9	TRBJ2-2	.	TGTGCCAGCAGCTTTTTAGTGGGAGTTGGAACCGGGGAGCTGTTTTTT	CASSFLVGVGTGELFF
TRBD1	TRBV6-2/TRBV6-3	TRBJ2-2	.	TGTGCCTGCGGACCCCCGGGACAGGGGTTTGTCGGGGAGCTGTTTTTC	CACGPPGQGFVGELFF
TRBD1	TRBV29-1	TRBJ2-3	many	TGCAGCGTGGGAGGTCAGGGGGCGCGTGGTACGCAGTATTTT	CSVGGQGARGTQYF
.	TRBV6-5	TRBJ2-1	.	TGTGTCAGCATGACATCAGACAGCCTCAATGAGCAGTTCTTC	CVSMTSDSLNEQFF
.	TRBV4-3	TRBJ1-3	.	TGCGTCAGCAGCCAAGATCTCTCACAAGTCTCCGGAAACACCATATATTTT	CVSSQDLSQVSGNTIYF
TRBD1	TRBV11-3	TRBJ2-1	.	TGTGCCAGAAGCTTGCGACAGGGCTCCTACAATGAGCAGTCCTTC	CARSLRQGSYNEQSF
.	TRBV5-4	TRBJ1-2	.	TGTGCCAGCAGCTATCCTGGCTATGGCTACACCTTC	CASSYPGYGYTF
TRBD1	TRBV10-3	TRBJ2-3	.	TGTGCCATCGGTGAGTCTGACAGGGAAACGCAGTATTTT	CAIGESDRETQYF
.	TRBV12-3/TRBV12-4	TRBJ2-7	.	TGTGCCACCAGCTTAATTAGCGGCGGAATCTCCTACGAGCAGTACTTC	CATSLISGGISYEQYF
.	TRBV7-9	TRBJ2-2	few	TGTGCCAGCAGCTTATCCGGCTTTCAGGGGGAGCTGTTTTTT	CASSLSGFQGELFF
.	TRBV6-2/TRBV6-3	TRBJ2-1	once	TGTGCCAGCAAGGACATATACAATGAGCGGTTATTC	CASKDIYNERLF
TRBD2	TRBV20-1	TRBJ2-1	.	TGTAGTGTTAGTGGCTCCGGACTAGCGGGGGCCTACAACGAGCAGTTCTTC	CSVSGSGLAGAYNEQFF
.	TRBV2	TRBJ1-5	.	TGTGCCAGCAGTCTTAAATCGCCCCAGCATTTT	CASSLKSPQHF
.	TRBV11-3	TRBJ2-3	.	TGTGCCAGCAGCTTGCAGGGTATAAGCACAGATACGCAGTATTTT	CASSLQGISTDTQYF
.	TRBV4-2	TRBJ1-1	.	TGTGCCAGCAGCCGACACCAGGAGAACACCGAAACTTTCTTT	CASSRHQENTETFF
.	TRBV6-1	TRBJ2-7	.	TGTGCCAGTAGTTCTGGGGCATTCGGCTCCTACAAGCAGTACTTC	CASSSGAFGSYKQYF